This TCR beta chain comes out of a study of cytomegalovirus exposure and HLA in healthy donors. Study-wide results and limits: V- and J-gene trimming of TCR beta was linked (in a later analysis) to a missense DCLRE1C variant. Reportedly, cytomegalovirus status was diagnosed with high sensitivity and specificity. As was reported, the HLA-A and HLA-B alleles of most subjects were accurately predicted from TCR beta sequences. Within the data, a cluster of highly shared sequence variants was likely a sequencing artifact.

This clone has a handful of counts. Its antigen is as yet unknown. This specimen includes other DNA sequences encoding the same CDR3. A multiplex PCR was run with 60 Vbeta primers and 13 Jbeta primers. Produced via immunoSEQ multiplex PCR; TCRdb's table is partial and in-frame only. The data hold some 150,000 clones, with 80% to 85% observed a single time. With 4 bases clipped from V and 2 bases from J, the junction kept 0 bases outside the gene matches. The germline CDR1 and CDR2 sequences are MGHRA and YSYEKL. This CDR3 region has 15 residues. The chain employs TRBV4-1 and TRBJ2-1, with TRBD2 matching 12 bases. The clonotype comes from a female donor in good health and CMV-seronegative. The sequenced material came from PBMCs. CDR3 protein: CASSPSGRAYNEQFF. The CDR3 DNA reads as TGCGCCAGCAGCCCTAGCGGGAGGGCCTACAATGAGCAGTTCTTC.